This T cell receptor (beta chain) was found in a study of T cell repertoires in cytomegalovirus infection. TCRdb processed the reads anew with MiXCR; each CDR3 protein has one entry. The sample yields about 920,000 distinct CDR3 sequences, 31% seen once. Concerning this clonotype: Its antigen is currently unknown.

Germline V gene lookup returns CDR1 MNHNY and CDR2 SVGAGI (reference sequence). V lost 5 bases and J 6 bases, leaving 14 bases between the germline ends. CDR3 length: 13 residues. This TCR was sampled from a human donor in good health (CMV status not recorded). Some clones in this sample may be carry-over from other donors' samples. This chain uses TRBV6-6 with TRBJ2-7, with D maybe TRBD2 (5 bases). Material: cultured CD8+ T cells from PBMCs, obtained from culture after CMV antigen stimulation. CDR3 bases: TGTGCCAGCAGTATACTAAATCGGGGCGAGCAGTACGTC. Protein product: CASSILNRGEQYV.